The 18 T cell receptor beta chains below all came from one sample that was sequenced in a study of cytomegalovirus exposure and HLA in healthy donors. Assay used: immunoSEQ multiplex PCR; TCRdb lists only in-frame clones, some missing. Of more than 95,000 clones listed, 86% are singletons. The specimen sequenced was PBMCs. These receptors came from a woman younger than 35 in good health and CMV-seropositive.

This chain joins TRBV5-8 and TRBJ2-5, with a tentative D call TRBD1 (5 bases). Trimming removed 0 bases at V and 1 base at J, with 10 bases between. The germline V gene encodes CDR1 SGHTS and CDR2 YDEGEE. This CDR3 spans 15 amino acids. The CDR3 nucleotides are TGTGCCAGCAGCTTGGCCCGACAGCCCCAAGAGACCCAGTACTTC. Its translation is CASSLARQPQETQYF.

This clone was detected only a few times. The CDR3 here is CASSQRSGGETGELFF. The CDR3, as DNA: TGCGCCAGCAGCCAACGATCGGGGGGCGAGACCGGGGAGCTGTTTTTT. The V gene is TRBV4-1, the J gene TRBJ2-2, with D possibly matching TRBD2 (7 bases). The V end lost 2 bases, the J end lost 5 bases, and 15 bases lay between the germline ends. This CDR3 has 16 residues. Germline-derived CDR1 and CDR2 are MGHRA and YSYEKL.

J is TRBJ2-7 and V is TRBV5-6, with 8 bases matching TRBD2. The CDR3 runs to 17 residues. Germline values: CDR1 SGHDT, CDR2 YYEEEE. V lost 1 base, J lost 0 bases, and 9 bases stayed unmatched. CDR3: CASSLSTSGPSSYEQYF. As DNA, the CDR3 is TGTGCCAGCAGCTTGAGTACTAGCGGCCCGAGCTCCTACGAGCAGTACTTC.

The rearrangement joins TRBV11-3 to TRBJ2-1; a possible D gene is TRBD2 (5 bases). The ends were cut back, 5 bases at V and 10 bases at J, with 12 bases in the middle. Germline V gene lookup returns CDR1 SGHNT and CDR2 YENEEA. The CDR3 extends over 12 amino acids. The CDR3 DNA follows: TGTGCCAGCAGCATAGGTTGGAGGGAGCAGTTCTTC. Translation gives CASSIGWREQFF.

This clone has a handful of counts. The chain has TRBV14 and TRBJ1-6, with D maybe TRBD1 (6 bases). Per the germline V gene, CDR1 is SGHDN and CDR2 is FVKESK. The CDR3 runs 14 residues. Trimming shortened V by 5 bases and J by 7 bases, and 12 bases separated the two germline ends. CDR3 residues: CASSSWTVNSPLHF. The CDR3 DNA sequence: TGTGCCAGCAGCAGTTGGACAGTCAATTCACCCCTCCACTTT.

This chain uses TRBV28 with TRBJ2-6, with 7 bases identical to TRBD1. CDR1 is MDHEN and CDR2 is SYDVKM in the germline V gene. V lost 10 bases to trimming and J lost 0 bases; unmatched junction nucleotides: 6. There are 15 residues in the CDR3. The CDR3 coding sequence is TGTGCCACCGACAGGGCCCTCTCTGGGGCCAACGTCCTGACTTTC. Translation: CATDRALSGANVLTF.

This chain uses TRBV12-5 with TRBJ2-1; TRBD2 agrees at 11 bases. V lost 5 bases to trimming and J lost 6 bases; unmatched junction nucleotides: 12. The CDR3 has 17 residues. The germline V gene encodes CDR1 LGHNT and CDR2 FRNRAP. The CDR3 DNA is TGTGCTAGTGGTCTCCGACTAGCGGGACTCCCTCGCAATGAGCAGTTCTTC. As protein: CASGLRLAGLPRNEQFF.

The rearrangement uses TRBV5-6 and TRBJ2-7, with TRBD1 matching over 10 bases. The length of the CDR3 is 13 residues. The V segment lost 4 bases and the J segment 9 bases; nucleotides outside the gene matches: 7. The V gene's germline CDR1 is SGHDT and CDR2 YYEEEE. CDR3 residues: CASSITRDRGQYF. CDR3 nucleotide sequence: TGTGCCAGCAGCATAACCCGGGACAGGGGGCAGTACTTC.

The chain carries TRBV28 and TRBJ1-2, with a possible D match to TRBD1 (5 bases). Deletions cut 2 bases from V and 6 bases from J, with 13 bases between. The CDR3 is 14 amino acids. Per germline, CDR1 MDHEN and CDR2 SYDVKM. CDR3 in DNA: TGTGCCAGCAGTTTAGTCACAGGAATGCATGGCTACACCTTC. Its translation: CASSLVTGMHGYTF.

This clone was detected a few times. This sequence joins TRBV6-6 and TRBJ1-2; 9 bases fit TRBD1. The V gene's germline CDR1 is MNHNY and CDR2 SVGAGI (reference sequence). Trimming removed 2 bases from V and 8 bases from J; junction bases left unmatched: 3. The CDR3 consists of 13 residues. The CDR3 loop reads CASSYGTGIGYTF. In DNA, the CDR3 is TGTGCCAGCAGTTACGGGACAGGGATCGGCTACACCTTC.

This clone was observed once. The chain links TRBV28 to TRBJ2-5; 8 bases map to TRBD2. Germline lookup yields CDR1 MDHEN and CDR2 SYDVKM. The ends lost 6 bases at V and 4 bases at J; junction bases unmatched: 16. This CDR3 comprises 17 residues. CDR3 amino acids: CASSQALVSGARETQYF. The DNA for the CDR3 is TGTGCCAGCAGCCAGGCCCTTGTTAGCGGGGCCCGAGAGACCCAGTACTTC.

This chain uses TRBV4-1 with TRBJ1-1, with a tentative D call TRBD1 (6 bases). V dropped 4 bases and J dropped 1 base, with 10 bases sitting between them. This CDR3 has 14 residues. The germline V gene encodes CDR1 MGHRA and CDR2 YSYEKL. The CDR3 coding sequence is TGCGCCAGCAGCCGCCGGACAGAGAACACTGAAGCTTTCTTT. This sequence encodes CASSRRTENTEAFF.

This clone was detected only a few times. This rearrangement joins TRBV13 to TRBJ1-1; possible D gene TRBD1, 5 bases. Germline V gene sequence: CDR1 PRHDT, CDR2 FYEKMQ (reference sequence). The CDR3 length is 15 residues. Trimming removed 4 bases from V and 1 base from J, with 13 bases in between. The CDR3 loop is CASSSRQIRNTEAFF. CDR3 in DNA: TGTGCCAGCAGCTCGCGACAGATAAGGAACACTGAAGCTTTCTTT. Together with reference TRBV13 and TRBJ1-1, the CDR3 gives the full variable domain: AAGVIQSPRHLIKEKRETATLKCYPIPRHDTVYWYQQGPGQDPQFLISFYEKMQSDKGSIPDRFSAQQFSDYHSELNMSSLELGDSALYFCASSSRQIRNTEAFFGQGTRLTVV.

The chain joins TRBV5-4 to TRBJ1-4; perhaps TRBD1 as D (6 bases). Trimming shortened V by 3 bases and J by 8 bases, and 14 bases separated the two germline ends. This CDR3 comprises 14 residues. The germline V gene encodes CDR1 SGHNT and CDR2 YYREEE (reference sequence). The CDR3 DNA follows: TGTGCCAGCAGCTCTAAACAGGGAGAAGAAAAACTGTTTTTT. Translation: CASSSKQGEEKLFF. Supplemented by reference TRBV5-4 and TRBJ1-4, the full variable domain reads ETGVTQSPTHLIKTRGQQVTLRCSSQSGHNTVSWYQQALGQGPQFIFQYYREEENGRGNFPPRFSGLQFPNYSSELNVNALELDDSALYLCASSSKQGEEKLFFGSGTQLSVL.

The chain joins TRBV4-1 to TRBJ1-5; D is undetermined. The CDR3 totals 18 residues. Trimming stripped 11 bases from V and 4 bases from J, with 30 bases between. In germline, CDR1 is MGHRA, CDR2 YSYEKL. The CDR3 region has the DNA TGCGCCGGACTTGCCTTTACCACACTAGCCCCGCTGAATCAGCCCCAGCATTTT. Encoded protein: CAGLAFTTLAPLNQPQHF.

The rearrangement links TRBV5-1 to TRBJ2-2; D not resolved. Looked up from germline, CDR1 is SGHRS and CDR2 is YFSETQ. Deletions cut 2 bases from V and 0 bases from J, with 5 bases between. The CDR3 covers 14 residues. The CDR3 bases are TGCGCCAGCAGCTTTTATTCGAACACCGGGGAGCTGTTTTTT. Translation: CASSFYSNTGELFF.

This clone was seen more than once but under ten times. The V gene is TRBV6-1, the J gene TRBJ1-2, with a weak D call TRBD1 (6 bases). Germline lookup yields CDR1 MNHNS and CDR2 SASEGT. V lost 4 bases to trimming and J lost 5 bases, with 11 bases between them. The CDR3 is made up of 13 amino acids. The CDR3 reads CASSADSRYGYTF. The CDR3 nucleotides are TGTGCCAGCAGTGCGGACAGTCGGTATGGCTACACCTTC.

This chain joins TRBV5-1 and TRBJ2-7, with 9 bases that match TRBD2. CDR1 is SGHRS, CDR2 YFSETQ, per germline. J lost 5 bases, V lost 0 bases, and 9 bases had no gene match. CDR3 length: 16 residues. CDR3 bases: TGCGCCAGCAGCTTGGTCGCGGGGGGGCCCGTTGACGAGCAGTACTTC. Encoded protein: CASSLVAGGPVDEQYF. Drawing the rest from reference TRBV5-1 and TRBJ2-7, the complete variable domain is KAGVTQTPRYLIKTRGQQVTLSCSPISGHRSVSWYQQTPGQGLQFLFEYFSETQRNKGNFPGRFSGRQFSNSRSEMNVSTLELGDSALYLCASSLVAGGPVDEQYFGPGTRLTVT.